These 16 T cell receptor beta chains originate from one sample sequenced in a study of T cell repertoires in cytomegalovirus infection. TCRdb passed the reads through MiXCR, listing each CDR3 protein once. The repertoire holds under 250,000 distinct CDR3 sequences, with roughly 6.5% as singletons. The sequenced material came from PBMCs. The source is a human donor in good health (CMV status not recorded). Some clones in this sample may be carry-over from other donors' samples.

The chain combines TRBV6-5 with TRBJ1-6; D is unresolved. Germline CDR1 and CDR2: MNHEY and SVGAGI. The CDR3 is 14 residues long. The V and J ends lost 2 bases and 7 bases respectively, with 9 bases between them. CDR3 loop: CASSYEAGNSPLHF. CDR3 DNA: TGTGCCAGCAGTTACGAGGCTGGGAATTCACCCCTCCACTTT.

Ten or more counts support this clonotype. This chain uses TRBV20-1 with TRBJ1-2; D may be TRBD1 (5 bases). The V end lost 1 base, the J end lost 1 base, and 16 bases lay between the germline ends. In germline, CDR1 is DFQATT, CDR2 SNEGSKA (reference sequence). The CDR3 is 16 amino acids. Written as DNA, the CDR3 is TGCAGTGCTAGAGGTTCGGGGCTGAGACTTAACTATGGCTACACCTTC. This gives the protein CSARGSGLRLNYGYTF.

This clonotype was counted between two and nine times. The chain has TRBV14 and TRBJ2-7, with D possibly being TRBD2 (6 bases). The CDR3 sequence is 17 residues long. Per the germline V gene, CDR1 is SGHDN and CDR2 is FVKESK. Trimming cost V 4 bases and J 0 bases, with 19 bases left between them. The DNA for the CDR3 is TGTGCCAGCAGCCGCCTAGGTGGCTCCGGGAGCTCCTACGAGCAGTACTTC. Amino acid sequence: CASSRLGGSGSSYEQYF.

With respect to this clonotype: A much larger clonotype is one base distant, so this may be a read error. V and J are TRBV20-1 and TRBJ2-3, with TRBD2 identical over 12 bases. Per germline, CDR1 DFQATT and CDR2 SNEGSKA (reference sequence). The ends lost 5 bases at V and 1 base at J; junction bases unmatched: 4. The CDR3 length is 15 residues. CDR3 DNA: TGCAGTGCTGGTCGGACTAGCGGGGGCACAGATACGCAGTATTTT. It specifies CSAGRTSGGTDTQYF.

In this sample, this clonotype turned up a few times. V is TRBV29-1 and J is TRBJ2-2, with D perhaps matching TRBD1 or TRBD2 (5 bases each). V lost 3 bases to trimming and J lost 6 bases, with 8 bases between them. This CDR3 region has 12 residues. Germline assignment: CDR1 SQVTM and CDR2 ANQGSEA. CDR3 amino acids: CSVERDAGELFF. CDR3 bases: TGCAGCGTTGAGAGGGACGCCGGGGAGCTGTTTTTT.

This clonotype has ten or more counts. The V gene is TRBV20-1, the J gene TRBJ1-1, with D unresolved. Germline CDR1 reads DFQATT; CDR2 reads SNEGSKA (reference sequence). Trimming took 3 bases from V and 5 from J, leaving 22 bases between them. The length of the CDR3 is 16 residues. The CDR3 region has the DNA TGCAGTGCTAGGAGTCAATTCAGTCGTGGTGGGACTGAAGCTTTCTTT. This codes for CSARSQFSRGGTEAFF.

This clonotype was found many times. CDR3 residues: CASSPDRGLYNEQFF. For the CDR3, the DNA is TGTGCCAGCAGCCCCGACAGGGGGCTATACAATGAGCAGTTCTTC. The rearrangement joins TRBV14 to TRBJ2-1; 10 bases fit TRBD1. The CDR3 covers 15 residues. After removal of 4 bases from V and 4 bases from J, the junction contained 4 bases not matched to a gene. Germline values: CDR1 SGHDN, CDR2 FVKESK.

This sequence joins TRBV29-1 and TRBJ2-3; D may be TRBD1 (5 bases). The germline CDR1 and CDR2 sequences are SQVTM and ANQGSEA. Trimming removed 3 bases at V and 2 bases at J, with 9 bases between. This CDR3 comprises 13 residues. CDR3 in amino acids: CSVDLDITDTQYF. For the CDR3, the DNA is TGCAGCGTTGATTTGGACATCACAGATACGCAGTATTTT.

Worth noting for this clonotype: Possible read error: a much larger clone is one base away. The V call is TRBV6-2 or TRBV6-3, the J call TRBJ2-7, with a possible D match to TRBD2 (5 bases). The CDR3 contains 15 residues. Germline V gene lookup returns CDR1 MNHEY and CDR2 SVGEGT. CDR3 sequence: CATSRTSASSYEQYF. In DNA form, the CDR3 reads TGTGCCACCAGTAGGACTTCTGCAAGCTCCTACGAGCAGTACTTC.

The chain recombines TRBV29-1 with TRBJ1-2, with D maybe TRBD1 (5 bases). CDR3 length: 14 residues. Germline V lookup: CDR1 SQVTM, CDR2 ANQGSEA. The V and J ends lost 1 base and 3 bases respectively, with 12 bases between them. As DNA, the CDR3 is TGCAGCGTTGAAGTGGGAGGGGTGGACTATGGCTACACCTTC. This gives the protein CSVEVGGVDYGYTF.

This clonotype was detected many times. The DNA for the CDR3 is TGTGCCTGGAGCGTCACACATCGCCGCGGGCGGATGAACACTGAAGCTTTCTTT. Protein sequence: CAWSVTHRRGRMNTEAFF. V gene TRBV30 combines with J gene TRBJ1-1; no firm D call. Germline V gene sequence: CDR1 GTSNPN, CDR2 SVGIG (reference sequence). V was pared by 3 bases and J by 0 bases, with 23 bases between. This CDR3 comprises 18 residues.

This clonotype was seen at least ten times. The rearrangement uses TRBV7-9 and TRBJ2-1; TRBD2 might be the D (6 bases). The V end was cut by 6 bases, the J end by 7 bases, with 10 bases between. Germline assignment: CDR1 SEHNR and CDR2 FQNEAQ (reference sequence). There are 12 residues in the CDR3. The CDR3 nucleotides read TGTGCCAGCAGGGTAGGAGGGAATGAGCAGTTCTTC. Translating it yields CASRVGGNEQFF.

This clonotype was counted ten times or more. This chain's CDR3 is CASSLEAGGLFF. The DNA of the CDR3 is TGTGCCAGCAGCTTAGAGGCAGGGGGCCTGTTCTTC. The chain combines TRBV7-9 with TRBJ2-1, with 8 bases matching TRBD1. This CDR3 is built from 12 residues. The junction had 5 bases not matched to a gene; V was cut back by 1 base and J by 15 bases. Germline lookup yields CDR1 SEHNR and CDR2 FQNEAQ (reference sequence).

This clonotype has ten or more counts. This chain joins TRBV5-4 and TRBJ1-2; D is unresolved. Per germline, CDR1 SGHNT and CDR2 YYREEE (reference sequence). The ends were cut back, 3 bases at V and 4 bases at J, with 13 bases in the middle. The CDR3 runs 14 residues. CDR3: CASSYLDGVYGYTF. As DNA, the CDR3 is TGTGCCAGCAGCTACTTAGACGGCGTCTATGGCTACACCTTC.

This clonotype occurred many times. This chain uses TRBV6-5 with TRBJ2-7; the D gene is possibly TRBD2 (6 bases). Germline CDR1 MNHEY, CDR2 SVGAGI. The germline V and J ends were trimmed by 0 bases and 0 bases, with 12 bases remaining between them. The CDR3 consists of 16 residues. As DNA, the CDR3 is TGTGCCAGCAGTTACTCATCGGGAGCTTTCTCCTACGAGCAGTACTTC. This codes for CASSYSSGAFSYEQYF.

The table lists this clonotype with a few counts. The V and J genes are TRBV6-4 and TRBJ2-2; no firm D call. The length of the CDR3 is 13 residues. Deletions cut 0 bases from V and 3 bases from J, with 2 bases between. Germline V CDR1 and CDR2: MRHNA, SNTAGT. DNA for the CDR3: TGTGCCAGCAGTGACTCAGACACCGGGGAGCTGTTTTTT. Its protein product is CASSDSDTGELFF.